This T cell receptor (beta chain) was found in a study of T cells in Graves' hyperthyroidism and ophthalmopathy (dated by TCRdb to about 2019). Concerning the study at large: Peripheral blood was sampled at the time of initial diagnosis, prior to any treatment. To identify TCR V-J signatures that set the groups apart, the researchers used a discovery cohort of 95 to 100 patients, made up of under 45 with Graves' ophthalmopathy and about 59 with stable Graves' hyperthyroidism. An independent validation cohort of under 20 hyperthyroidism patients and about 15 patients who later progressed to ophthalmopathy tested prospective prediction of ophthalmopathy. The roughly 90 discovery patients were divided at random into training and test sets in a 7:3 ratio. The study also compared thyroid tissue and blood T-cell repertoires from about six Graves' hyperthyroidism patients. Following sampling, methimazole starting at 30 mg daily was given to hyperthyroidism patients, and high-dose intravenous methylprednisolone was given to ophthalmopathy patients. TCR Vbeta CDR3 sequencing of fewer than 150 peripheral blood samples (around 45 ophthalmopathy, about 80 hyperthyroidism and around 17 progressor patients) is reported in the paper.

The CDR3 sequence holds 16 residues, the cysteine and phenylalanine included. The read is trimmed to its CDR3 DNA, 48 bases read in frame from base 1. The junction shows trimming of 0 bases on V and 1 base on J, plus 10 bases between the germline ends. Per the germline V gene (reference sequence), LNHNV is the CDR1 and YYDKDF is the CDR2. This clonotype showed up just a few times. Its antigen remains undetermined. Within one base of it there is no much larger clone, and no base qualities were kept. Summary of the overall study and its limitations: During validation, the model predicted progression to ophthalmopathy a median of approximately 6.5 months ahead of onset, with 70.59% sensitivity and 72.22% specificity. Sample size was not statistically predetermined, and investigators were not blinded to group allocation. Ophthalmopathy was separated from stable hyperthyroidism by a 13 V-J signature model, with 87.88% sensitivity and roughly 84% specificity obtained in cross-validation and 80%/75% obtained in testing. Most expanded thyroid clonotypes (frequency above 0.001) were also found in blood, which suggests that blood repertoires may mirror thyroid immune responses.

The hyperthyroidism patients were between 18 and 65 years old and newly diagnosed, with a disease duration of less than 2 months. Exclusion was applied to patients with uncontrolled infections, other autoimmune diseases, pregnancy or lactation. Diagnoses were established on the basis of clinical symptoms, serum thyroxine and TRAb, thyroid ultrasound, and orbital computed tomography. Blood from progressor patients was drawn when they were first diagnosed with hyperthyroidism, before any ophthalmopathy symptoms appeared. PBMCs were isolated from around 10 ml of fresh peripheral blood by Ficoll-Paque density gradient centrifugation. Progressor patients were defined as those initially diagnosed with Graves' hyperthyroidism in whom ophthalmopathy developed during follow-up. Total RNA was extracted using Trizol reagent, and RNA quality was assessed on an Agilent 2100 Bioanalyzer. The TCR beta CDR3 regions were amplified from the RNA transcripts. A first-round RT-PCR of the TCR CDR3 used the HTBI primer set with the Qiagen OneStep RT-PCR kit. The libraries were constructed in a second round of multiplex PCR and then size-selected and purified. Sequencing of the libraries was done on an Illumina HiSeq2000 using paired-end 100 bp reads. As for how the authors treated the data: SOAPnuke was used to process the raw data, with reads discarded if the reads contained adapters or uncalled bases, had a mean Phred below 15, or lacked an exact constant-primer or identifier match. COPE v1.2.5 was used to merge the high-quality paired reads, and each unique nucleotide sequence was defined as a clonotype. MiTCR v1.1 was used to align clonotypes to the IMGT TRBV, TRBD and TRBJ reference segments. The analysis included only V-J combinations with a frequency above 0.0001, which together covered more than 98% of the repertoires. The TCS score was defined as F50 (clonal expansion) divided by E x V (chaos), with BLOSUM62-based TCRdist calculated between CDR3 peptides within each V-J. Welch's t-statistics and random forest reduced around 520 V-J features to 13, which were used in a naive Bayes classifier (R e1071). TCRdb reanalyzed the raw reads on its own, using fastp at Q25 for trimming and MiXCR for clone calling, and kept in-frame beta chains. Identical CDR3 proteins give one entry, which carries the most common genes and DNA. The V and J calls, along with clone size, are taken from TCRdb and not from the paper's own processing. This sample comprises fewer than 450,000 distinct CDR3 sequences, about a sixth of them detected only once. The ten largest account for 34% of the sample.

Sequencing was done on a sample of blood. The V gene is TRBV15 and the J gene is TRBJ1-5, with an unclear D gene assignment. The receptor was isolated from a woman in her twenties or thirties with Graves' hyperthyroidism that later progressed to Graves' ophthalmopathy. Here is the DNA: TGTGCCACCAGCAGAGATGGAGGATGGAGCAATCAGCCCCAGCATTTT. Translated, this gives CATSRDGGWSNQPQHF.